The source of this T cell receptor beta chain is a study of tumor and adjacent non-tumor tissue in lung cancer. General study points: In normal lung, the top 100 clones were significantly more dominant than in tumor.

RNA was extracted from bulk tissue without any cell sorting. A modified ARM-PCR protocol with three rounds of nested PCR amplified TCRbeta. MiXCR, applied by TCRdb to the multiplex PCR reads, yields one record per CDR3 protein. The sample records more than 60,000 distinct CDR3 sequences, roughly 73% being singletons. In germline, CDR1 is MNHNY, CDR2 SVGAGI (reference sequence). The CDR3 extends over 14 amino acids. This clonotype occurred a few times. Its target is unknown. A read error may account for a junction end that differs from germline. Sequences were obtained from lung tumor tissue. This clonotype was sampled from a woman aged 45-59 years with non-small cell lung cancer. The J gene is TRBJ2-7, the V gene TRBV6-6, with D perhaps matching TRBD2 (5 bases). CDR3 protein: CASCYSEEADEQYF. In nucleotides, the CDR3 is TGTGCCAGCTGTTACTCCGAGGAGGCGGACGAGCAGTACTTC.